The clone carrying this T cell receptor beta chain was counted at least ten times. Its antigen is undetermined. The data originate from a study of T-cell memory formation after mild COVID-19. Study as a whole: TCR clusters were mostly confined to one donor each.

TCR alpha and TCR beta cDNA libraries carrying sample barcodes and UMIs were produced by 5'RACE using constant-segment primers. TCRdb reprocessed the 5' RACE reads with MiXCR, giving one entry per CDR3 protein. The top ten hold roughly a fifth of the sample, which has 300,000 to 350,000 distinct CDR3 sequences, 13% to 15% seen once. This CDR3 has 16 amino acids. With 1 base removed from V and 5 bases from J, the gap between germline ends came to 18 bases. Per the germline V gene, CDR1 is MDHEN and CDR2 is SYDVKM. Study-wide results and limits: Those CD4+ clones that contracted were mainly in CM and EM (CD8+ ones in EMRA). SARS-CoV-2 specificity of second-wave clones peaking day 37 was unconfirmed.

V is TRBV28 and J is TRBJ2-7, with D perhaps TRBD1 (6 bases). The sequencing input was PBMCs or a T cell subset sorted from them (not recorded which). The clonotype originates from a man aged 18 to 30 who had mild COVID-19 (a few samples of this study predate the infection). Cell type and time point are not known. The CDR3 spells CASSLLGHWGENEQYV. Here the CDR3 DNA reads TGTGCCAGCAGTTTATTGGGACATTGGGGAGAGAACGAGCAGTACGTC.